This TCR beta chain was documented in a study of a mutant IDH1 vaccine in newly diagnosed glioma. Study background: Vaccination followed radiotherapy alone by 4-6 weeks, or accompanied temozolomide cycles.

Assay used: immunoSEQ multiplex PCR; TCRdb lists only in-frame clones, some missing. The sample comprises tens of thousands of clones, about 87% of which are singletons, and 13% rests with the top ten. Trimming removed 3 bases at V and 2 bases at J, with 17 bases between. From germline, CDR1 is ENHRY and CDR2 SYGVKD. The CDR3 length is 16 residues. Notes on this clone: Its antigen remains unknown.

As to time point: week 23, last vaccination. The investigators gave 300 ug of mutant IDH1 20-mer peptide in each vaccine dose, together with topical imiquimod. Sequencing was performed on PBMCs, taken from a glioma patient whose treatment included an IDH1 peptide vaccine. The receptor was derived from a man aged 18 to 29 with glioma. The V and J genes are TRBV10-3 and TRBJ2-7; weak D call: TRBD1 (5 bases). Here the CDR3 reads CAISEFRQGSTYEQYF. The CDR3 bases are TGTGCCATCAGTGAATTTCGGCAGGGTAGCACCTACGAGCAGTACTTC.